This TCR beta chain was captured by sequencing in a study of cytomegalovirus exposure and HLA in healthy donors. The protocol was immunoSEQ multiplex PCR, while the TCRdb copy is restricted to in-frame clones and leaves out a portion. The data contain 220,000 or so clones, 75% to 90% of them singletons. In germline, CDR1 is MNHEY, CDR2 SMNVEV (reference sequence). V shed 1 base and J shed 7 bases, with 16 bases lying between them. The CDR3 loop spans 15 amino acids. Findings and caveats of the study: It was confirmed in vitro that a few of the CMV-associated chains were specific for CMV antigens. A classifier reportedly called cytomegalovirus status with high sensitivity and specificity.

Concerning this clone itself: Its antigen is still unknown.

The donors were in the roughly 110-subject validation cohort; that cohort was separate from the approximately 730-subject first cohort. The J gene is TRBJ1-1, the V gene TRBV27; unclear D gene. What was sequenced was PBMCs. The origin of this receptor is a woman aged 18-29 years in good health and CMV-seronegative. CDR3 coding DNA: TGTGCCAGCAGTTTATACCCCGGCAGCGAGATTGAAGCTTTCTTT. The encoded protein is CASSLYPGSEIEAFF.